Listed here is a single TCR beta chain. The length of the CDR3 is 15 residues. J lost 5 bases, V lost 3 bases, and 8 bases had no gene match. The germline V gene encodes CDR1 SNHLY and CDR2 FYNNEI. The data were taken from a study of blood T cell repertoires in COVID-19. Produced via immunoSEQ multiplex PCR; TCRdb's table is partial and in-frame only. The data hold about 480,000 clones, with approximately 92% observed a single time. This clonotype was obtained from a man aged 18 to 30 with COVID-19, enrolled during active disease. The chain employs TRBV2 and TRBJ2-7, with 9 bases matching TRBD1. Input material: peripheral blood. The CDR3 loop reads CASSDQRQGVHEQYF. The CDR3 nucleotides are TGTGCCAGCAGTGACCAGAGACAGGGGGTCCACGAGCAGTACTTC. The variable domain in full, completed from reference TRBV2 and TRBJ2-7, reads EPEVTQTPSHQVTQMGQEVILRCVPISNHLYFYWYRQILGQKVEFLVSFYNNEISEKSEIFDDQFSVERPDGSNFTLKIRSTKLEDSAMYFCASSDQRQGVHEQYFGPGTRLTVT.